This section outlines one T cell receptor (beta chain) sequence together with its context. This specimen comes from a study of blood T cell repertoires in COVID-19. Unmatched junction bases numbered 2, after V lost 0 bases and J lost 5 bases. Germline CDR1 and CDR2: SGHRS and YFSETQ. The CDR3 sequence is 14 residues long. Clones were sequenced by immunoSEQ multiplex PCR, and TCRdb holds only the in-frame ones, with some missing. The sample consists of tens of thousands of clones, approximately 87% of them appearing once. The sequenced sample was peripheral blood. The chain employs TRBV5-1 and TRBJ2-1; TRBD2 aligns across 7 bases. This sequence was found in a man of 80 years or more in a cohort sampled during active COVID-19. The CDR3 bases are TGCGCCAGCAGCTTGGCGGGGGGAAACAATGAGCAGTTCTTC. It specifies CASSLAGGNNEQFF.